These 8 T cell receptor beta chains were all obtained from the same sample, sequenced in a study of PD-L1 blockade in urothelial cancer. The method was immunoSEQ multiplex PCR; TCRdb's version includes in-frame clones alone and lacks a portion of them. The data contain about 30,000 clones, 80% to 85% of them singletons. The sequencing here drew on PBMCs, taken around atezolizumab (anti-PD-L1) treatment. Receptors were obtained from a middle-aged man with urothelial cancer.

The rearrangement joins TRBV29-1 to TRBJ2-1; 11 nucleotides line up with TRBD2. The V gene's germline CDR1 is SQVTM and CDR2 ANQGSEA. This CDR3 region has 14 residues. V gave up 8 bases and J gave up 12 bases; unmatched junction bases: 15. This chain's CDR3 is CSTLLLAGAGGQFF. CDR3 bases: TGCAGCACTCTTTTACTAGCGGGGGCGGGGGGGCAGTTCTTC.

V usage is TRBV10-3 and J usage is TRBJ2-7, with D possibly being TRBD2 (5 bases). Germline CDR1 and CDR2: ENHRY and SYGVKD. The CDR3 extends over 15 amino acids. V shed 4 bases and J shed 4 bases, with 17 bases lying between them. In DNA form, the CDR3 reads TGTGCCATCAGTGGGGAAGCTACTAGAGTATACGAGCAGTACTTC. Protein: CAISGEATRVYEQYF.

The genes are TRBV19 and TRBJ1-5; TRBD1 is a possible D gene (6 bases). Germline V gene sequence: CDR1 LNHDA, CDR2 SQIVND (reference sequence). The CDR3 is 15 residues long. The V gene lost 6 bases and the J gene lost 2 bases, with 14 bases spanning the gap. DNA for the CDR3: TGTGCCAGTAGCGTCATCGCAGGGGGCAATCAGCCCCAGCATTTT. Amino acids: CASSVIAGGNQPQHF.

V gene TRBV28 combines with J gene TRBJ1-1; 8 positions match TRBD1. The CDR3 is 16 amino acids. Germline loops: CDR1 MDHEN, CDR2 SYDVKM. Trimming cost V 6 bases and J 12 bases; bases outside gene matches: 21. CDR3 in DNA: TGTGCCAGCAGCCGACCCACCGGGACAGGAGGCTACCGGACTTTCTTT. Its protein is CASSRPTGTGGYRTFF.

The chain is built from TRBV19 and TRBJ1-1; 11 nucleotides line up with TRBD1. Germline CDR1 LNHDA, CDR2 SQIVND (reference sequence). V shed 3 bases and J 8 bases; nucleotides not matched to a gene: 2. The CDR3 loop spans 13 amino acids. The DNA for the CDR3 is TGTGCCAGTAGTATCGGGACAGGGGGAGAAGCTTTCTTT. It specifies CASSIGTGGEAFF. The complete variable domain, with remaining parts taken from reference TRBV19 and TRBJ1-1, reads DGGITQSPKYLFRKEGQNVTLSCEQNLNHDAMYWYRQDPGQGLRLIYYSQIVNDFQKGDIAEGYSVSREKKESFPLTVTSAQKNPTAFYLCASSIGTGGEAFFGQGTRLTVV.

The CDR3 loop is CASTLRDEKLFF. CDR3 nucleotide sequence: TGTGCCAGCACGCTACGGGATGAAAAACTGTTTTTT. V usage is TRBV6-6 and J usage is TRBJ1-4; D ambiguous. CDR1 is MNHNY and CDR2 is SVGAGI in the germline V gene (reference sequence). The CDR3 runs to 12 residues. Trimming pared 7 bases from V and 6 bases from J, leaving 9 bases between.

This chain joins TRBV6-6 and TRBJ2-7; maybe TRBD2 (5 bases). Germline V gene sequence: CDR1 MNHNY, CDR2 SVGAGI (reference sequence). Trimming took 6 bases from V and 0 from J, leaving 9 bases between them. The CDR3 length is 13 residues. CDR3 DNA sequence: TGTGCCAGCAGGTTAGCGAGCTCCTACGAGCAGTACTTC. It specifies CASRLASSYEQYF.

The chain carries TRBV28 and TRBJ2-1, with 9 bases fitting TRBD2. J gave up 5 bases and V 5 bases, and 13 bases lay outside the gene matches. Looked up from germline, CDR1 is MDHEN and CDR2 is SYDVKM. The CDR3 contains 17 residues. The CDR3 spells CASSKASGAPVNNEQFF. The CDR3 DNA is TGTGCCAGCAGTAAAGCTAGCGGGGCCCCGGTAAACAATGAGCAGTTCTTC.